This T cell receptor (beta chain) is drawn from a study of regulatory T cells in long-lasting Graves disease. Whole-study findings and limits: Newly diagnosed disease favored TRBV20-1 and TRBJ2-1 over persistent disease.

Time point meaning: newly diagnosed GD, antithyroid drugs for less than 3 months. Researchers made the TCR library from RNA that was extracted from PBMCs. Germline V lookup: CDR1 MNHNY, CDR2 SVGAGI (reference sequence). V dropped 0 bases and J dropped 6 bases, with 12 bases sitting between them. This CDR3 spans 14 amino acids. For this clonotype: Its antigen is undetermined.

HTBI primers from iRepertoire and Arm-PCR of CDR3 regions yielded the TCR beta libraries. TCRdb re-called the multiplex PCR reads with MiXCR, one entry per CDR3 protein. This table holds about 370,000 distinct CDR3 sequences, about 16% found once. This specimen consisted of peripheral blood mononuclear cells (PBMCs), obtained at new diagnosis, from a patient treated with antithyroid drugs. This TCR was recovered from a female donor with Graves disease. This rearrangement joins TRBV6-6 to TRBJ2-7; either TRBD1 or TRBD2 may fit D (5 bases each). CDR3 in DNA: TGTGCCAGCAGTTACTCGACTGGGGGTCCCGAGCAGTACTTC. It encodes CASSYSTGGPEQYF.